This paragraph covers one TCR beta chain sequence. This specimen belongs to a study of blood T cell repertoires in COVID-19. Study as a whole: Specimens from acute and convalescent COVID-19 originated in the United States, Italy and Spain. The cDNA or gDNA used as material had been derived from T cells, B-cell-depleted T cells, or PBMCs.

Original handling: Reference gene primer amplification gave estimated nucleated cell counts. The method was immunoSEQ multiplex PCR; TCRdb's version includes in-frame clones alone and lacks a portion of them. V and J calls and clone size are copied from that table; D and trimming were computed from the DNA. The data hold under 350,000 clones, with 75% to 90% observed a single time. Trimming pared 5 bases from V and 9 bases from J, leaving 5 bases between. The CDR3 has 11 residues. Germline-derived CDR1 and CDR2 are LNHDA and SQIVND (reference sequence). The chain combines TRBV19 with TRBJ1-6; no reliable D call. The material sequenced was peripheral blood. This receptor was taken from a man between 50 and 59 years old with acute or convalescent COVID-19. The CDR3: CASSAGSPLHF. Written as DNA, the CDR3 is TGTGCCAGTAGTGCGGGTTCACCCCTCCACTTT.